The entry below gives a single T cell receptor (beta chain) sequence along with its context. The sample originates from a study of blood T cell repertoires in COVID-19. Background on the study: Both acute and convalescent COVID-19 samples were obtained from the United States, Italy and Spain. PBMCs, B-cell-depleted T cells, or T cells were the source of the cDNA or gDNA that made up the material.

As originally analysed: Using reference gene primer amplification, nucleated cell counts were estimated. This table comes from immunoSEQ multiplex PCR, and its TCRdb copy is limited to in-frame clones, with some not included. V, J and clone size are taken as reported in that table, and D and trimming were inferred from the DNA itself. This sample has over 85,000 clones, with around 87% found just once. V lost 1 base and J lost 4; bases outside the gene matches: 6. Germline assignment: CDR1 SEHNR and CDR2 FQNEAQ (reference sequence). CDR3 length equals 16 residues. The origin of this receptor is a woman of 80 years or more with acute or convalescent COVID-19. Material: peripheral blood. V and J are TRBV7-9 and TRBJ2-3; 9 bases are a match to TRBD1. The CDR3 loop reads CASSLVGTGRADTQYF. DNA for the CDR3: TGTGCCAGCAGCTTAGTGGGGACAGGGAGAGCAGATACGCAGTATTTT.